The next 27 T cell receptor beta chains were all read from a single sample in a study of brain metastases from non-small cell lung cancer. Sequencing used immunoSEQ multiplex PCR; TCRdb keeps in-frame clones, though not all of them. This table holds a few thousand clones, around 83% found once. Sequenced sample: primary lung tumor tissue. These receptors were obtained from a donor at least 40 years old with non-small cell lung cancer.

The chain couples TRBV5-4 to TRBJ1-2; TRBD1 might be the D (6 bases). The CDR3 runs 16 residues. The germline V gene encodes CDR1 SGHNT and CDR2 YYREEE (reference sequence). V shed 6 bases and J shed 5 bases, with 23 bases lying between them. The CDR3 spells CASKEGSEGRGYGYTF. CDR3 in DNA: TGTGCCAGCAAAGAAGGCTCTGAGGGTAGGGGGTATGGCTACACCTTC.

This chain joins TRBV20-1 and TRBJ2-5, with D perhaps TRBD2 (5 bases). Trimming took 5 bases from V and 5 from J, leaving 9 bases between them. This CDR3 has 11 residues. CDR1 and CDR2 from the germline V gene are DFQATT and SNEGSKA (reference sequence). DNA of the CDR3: TGCAGTGCTGGAGGATTGGAGACCCAGTACTTC. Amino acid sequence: CSAGGLETQYF.

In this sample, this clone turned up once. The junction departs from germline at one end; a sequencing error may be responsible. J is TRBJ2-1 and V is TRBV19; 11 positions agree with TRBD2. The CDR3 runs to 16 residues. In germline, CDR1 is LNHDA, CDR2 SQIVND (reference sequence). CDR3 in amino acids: CASSRLAGPSYNEQFF. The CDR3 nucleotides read TGTGCCAGTAGTCGACTAGCGGGGCCCTCCTACAATGAACAGTTCTTC. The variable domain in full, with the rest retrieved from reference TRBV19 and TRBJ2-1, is DGGITQSPKYLFRKEGQNVTLSCEQNLNHDAMYWYRQDPGQGLRLIYYSQIVNDFQKGDIAEGYSVSREKKESFPLTVTSAQKNPTAFYLCASSRLAGPSYNEQFFGPGTRLTVL.

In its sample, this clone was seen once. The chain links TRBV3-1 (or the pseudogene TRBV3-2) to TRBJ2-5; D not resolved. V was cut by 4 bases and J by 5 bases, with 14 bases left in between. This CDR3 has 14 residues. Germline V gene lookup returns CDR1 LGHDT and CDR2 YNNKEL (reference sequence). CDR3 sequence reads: CASSPSSPQETQYF. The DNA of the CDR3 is TGTGCCAGCAGCCCTTCGTCCCCCCAGGAGACCCAGTACTTC.

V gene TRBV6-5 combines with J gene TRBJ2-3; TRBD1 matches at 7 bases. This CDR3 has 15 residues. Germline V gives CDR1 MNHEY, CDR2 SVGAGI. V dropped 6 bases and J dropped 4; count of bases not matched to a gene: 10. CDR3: CASRSTGVVSDTQYF. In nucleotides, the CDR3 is TGTGCCAGCAGATCCACAGGGGTGGTGTCAGATACGCAGTATTTT.

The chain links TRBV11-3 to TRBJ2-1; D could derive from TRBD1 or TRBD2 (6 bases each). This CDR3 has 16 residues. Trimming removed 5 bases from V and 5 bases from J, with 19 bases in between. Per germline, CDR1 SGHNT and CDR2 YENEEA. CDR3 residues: CASSPYGGRGDNEQFF. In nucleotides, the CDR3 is TGTGCCAGCAGCCCCTATGGGGGGCGCGGGGACAATGAGCAGTTCTTC. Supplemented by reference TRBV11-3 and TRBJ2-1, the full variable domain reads EAGVVQSPRYKIIEKKQPVAFWCNPISGHNTLYWYLQNLGQGPELLIRYENEEAVDDSQLPKDRFSAERLKGVDSTLKIQPAELGDSAVYLCASSPYGGRGDNEQFFGPGTRLTVL.

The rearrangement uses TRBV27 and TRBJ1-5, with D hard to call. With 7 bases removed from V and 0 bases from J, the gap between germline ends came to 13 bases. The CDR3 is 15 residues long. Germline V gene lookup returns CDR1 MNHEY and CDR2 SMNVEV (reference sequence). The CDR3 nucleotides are TGTGCCAGCAAACCCGGGATAGCTAGCAATCAGCCCCAGCATTTT. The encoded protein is CASKPGIASNQPQHF.

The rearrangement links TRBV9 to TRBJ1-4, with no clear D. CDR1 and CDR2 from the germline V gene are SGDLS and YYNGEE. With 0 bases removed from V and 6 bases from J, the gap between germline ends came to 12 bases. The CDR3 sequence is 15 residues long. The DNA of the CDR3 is TGTGCCAGCAGCGTAGGTCCGGAGGTTGATGAAAAACTGTTTTTT. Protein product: CASSVGPEVDEKLFF.

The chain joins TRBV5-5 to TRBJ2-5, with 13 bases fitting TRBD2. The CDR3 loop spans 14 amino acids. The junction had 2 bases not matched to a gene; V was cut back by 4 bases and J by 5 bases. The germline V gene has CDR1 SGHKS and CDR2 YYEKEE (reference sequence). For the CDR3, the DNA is TGTGCCAGCAGCCCGGGACTAGCGGGGGAGACCCAGTACTTC. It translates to CASSPGLAGETQYF.

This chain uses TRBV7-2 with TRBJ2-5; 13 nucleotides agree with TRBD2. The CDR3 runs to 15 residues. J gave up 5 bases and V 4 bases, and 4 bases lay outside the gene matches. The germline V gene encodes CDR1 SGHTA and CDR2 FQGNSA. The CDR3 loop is CASSSTSGGAETQYF. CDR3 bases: TGTGCCAGCAGCTCCACTAGCGGGGGGGCGGAGACCCAGTACTTC.

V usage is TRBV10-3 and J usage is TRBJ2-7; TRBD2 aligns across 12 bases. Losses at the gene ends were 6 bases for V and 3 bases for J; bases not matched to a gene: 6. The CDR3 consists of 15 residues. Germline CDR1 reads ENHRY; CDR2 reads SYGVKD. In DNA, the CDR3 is TGTGCCATCAGGAGGACTAGCGGGGAAATCTACGAGCAGTACTTC. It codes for CAIRRTSGEIYEQYF.

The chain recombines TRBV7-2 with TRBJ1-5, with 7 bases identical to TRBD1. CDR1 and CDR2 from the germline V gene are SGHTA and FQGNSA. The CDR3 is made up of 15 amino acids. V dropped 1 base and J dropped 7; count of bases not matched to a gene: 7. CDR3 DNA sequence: TGTGCCAGCAGCTTAGAGAACAGGGGTAACCAGCCCCAGCATTTT. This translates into CASSLENRGNQPQHF.

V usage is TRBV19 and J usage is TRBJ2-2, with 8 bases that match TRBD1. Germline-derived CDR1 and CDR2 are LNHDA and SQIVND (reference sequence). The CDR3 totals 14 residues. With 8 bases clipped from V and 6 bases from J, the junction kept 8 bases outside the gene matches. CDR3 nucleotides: TGTGCCAGTGGTGACAGGGGAGAGTCCGGGGAGCTGTTTTTT. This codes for CASGDRGESGELFF.

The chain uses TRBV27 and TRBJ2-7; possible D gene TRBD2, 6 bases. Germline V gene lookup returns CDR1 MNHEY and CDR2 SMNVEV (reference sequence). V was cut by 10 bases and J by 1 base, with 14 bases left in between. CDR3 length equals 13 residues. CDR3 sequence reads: CATQGRGSYEQYF. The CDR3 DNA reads TGTGCCACCCAGGGCCGGGGGTCCTACGAGCAGTACTTC.

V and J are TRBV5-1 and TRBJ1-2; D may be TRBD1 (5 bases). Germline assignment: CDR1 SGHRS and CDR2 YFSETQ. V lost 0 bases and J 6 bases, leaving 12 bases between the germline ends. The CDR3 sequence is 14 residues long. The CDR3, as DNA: TGCGCCAGCAGCTTGGCCTTAGGGGAGGATGGCTACACCTTC. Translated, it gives CASSLALGEDGYTF. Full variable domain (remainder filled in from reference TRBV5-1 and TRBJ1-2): KAGVTQTPRYLIKTRGQQVTLSCSPISGHRSVSWYQQTPGQGLQFLFEYFSETQRNKGNFPGRFSGRQFSNSRSEMNVSTLELGDSALYLCASSLALGEDGYTFGSGTRLTVV.

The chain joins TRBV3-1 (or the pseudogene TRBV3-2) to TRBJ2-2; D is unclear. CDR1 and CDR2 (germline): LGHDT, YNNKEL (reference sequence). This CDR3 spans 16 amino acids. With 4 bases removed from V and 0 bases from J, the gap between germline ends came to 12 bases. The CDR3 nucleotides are TGTGCCAGCAGCCCCCGAGGCGCCACGAACACCGGGGAGCTGTTTTTT. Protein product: CASSPRGATNTGELFF.

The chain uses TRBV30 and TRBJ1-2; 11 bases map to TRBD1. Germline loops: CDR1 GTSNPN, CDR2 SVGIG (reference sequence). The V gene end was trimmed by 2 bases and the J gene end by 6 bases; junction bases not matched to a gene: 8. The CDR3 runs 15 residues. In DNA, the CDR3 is TGTGCCTGGAGTCAGGGGGGGACAGGGGGACATGGCTACACCTTC. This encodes CAWSQGGTGGHGYTF.

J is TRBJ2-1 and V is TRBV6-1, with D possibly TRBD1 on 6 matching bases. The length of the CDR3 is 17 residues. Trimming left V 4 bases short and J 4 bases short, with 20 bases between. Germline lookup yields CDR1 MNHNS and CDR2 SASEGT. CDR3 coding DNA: TGTGCCAGCAGTGCCAACCCGGGACACAAAGATTACAATGAGCAGTTCTTC. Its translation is CASSANPGHKDYNEQFF.

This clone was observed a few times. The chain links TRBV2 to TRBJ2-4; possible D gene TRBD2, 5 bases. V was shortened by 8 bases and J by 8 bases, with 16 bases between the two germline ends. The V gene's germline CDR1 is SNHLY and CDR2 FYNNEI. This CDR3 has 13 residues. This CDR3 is CASRSPGKDIQYF. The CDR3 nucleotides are TGTGCCAGCCGTTCCCCGGGGAAAGACATTCAGTACTTC.

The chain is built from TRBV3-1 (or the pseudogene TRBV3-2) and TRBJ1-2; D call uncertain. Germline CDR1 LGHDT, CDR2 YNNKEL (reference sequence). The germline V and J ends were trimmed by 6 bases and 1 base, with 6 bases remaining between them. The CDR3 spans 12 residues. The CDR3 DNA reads TGTGCCAGCAGTAACCTTAACTATGGCTACACCTTC. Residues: CASSNLNYGYTF.

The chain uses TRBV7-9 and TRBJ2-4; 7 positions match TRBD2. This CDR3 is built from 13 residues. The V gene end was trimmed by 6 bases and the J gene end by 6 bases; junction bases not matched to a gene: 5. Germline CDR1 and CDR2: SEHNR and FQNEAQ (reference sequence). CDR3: CASRSPGGNIQYF. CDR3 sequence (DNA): TGTGCCAGCAGGTCTCCGGGGGGAAACATTCAGTACTTC.

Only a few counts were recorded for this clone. In DNA form, the CDR3 reads TGTGCCAGCAGCTTAGACGACAGGGCATGGGAGACCCAGTACTTC. The encoded protein is CASSLDDRAWETQYF. V and J are TRBV7-2 and TRBJ2-5; 7 nucleotides align to TRBD1. The CDR3 extends over 15 amino acids. The germline V gene has CDR1 SGHTA and CDR2 FQGNSA. V lost 1 base to trimming and J lost 5 bases; unmatched junction nucleotides: 7.

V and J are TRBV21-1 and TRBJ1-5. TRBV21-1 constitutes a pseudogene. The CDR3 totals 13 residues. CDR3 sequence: CASSRAYPTPQHF. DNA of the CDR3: TGTGCCAGCAGTCGGGCCTACCCCACGCCCCAGCATTTT.

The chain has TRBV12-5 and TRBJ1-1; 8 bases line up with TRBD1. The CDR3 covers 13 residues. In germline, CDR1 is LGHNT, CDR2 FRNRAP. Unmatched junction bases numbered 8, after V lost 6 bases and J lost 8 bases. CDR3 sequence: CASGQGGRTEAFF. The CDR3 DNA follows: TGTGCTAGTGGACAGGGGGGACGTACGGAAGCTTTCTTT.

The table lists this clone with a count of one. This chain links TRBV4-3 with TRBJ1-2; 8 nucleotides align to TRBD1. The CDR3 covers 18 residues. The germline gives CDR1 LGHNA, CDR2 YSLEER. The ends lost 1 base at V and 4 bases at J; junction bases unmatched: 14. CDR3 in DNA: TGCGCCAGCAGCCAAGTATTATGGGTGACAGGGGCAAGCTATGGCTACACCTTC. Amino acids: CASSQVLWVTGASYGYTF.

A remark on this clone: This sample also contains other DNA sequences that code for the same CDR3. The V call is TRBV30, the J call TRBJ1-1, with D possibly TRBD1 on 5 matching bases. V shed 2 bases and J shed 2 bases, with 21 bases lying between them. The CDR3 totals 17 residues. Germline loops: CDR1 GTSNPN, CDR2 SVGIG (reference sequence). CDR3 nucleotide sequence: TGTGCCTGGAGTCGGAGGCATGGTGGGGCATACAACACTGAAGCTTTCTTT. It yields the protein CAWSRRHGGAYNTEAFF.

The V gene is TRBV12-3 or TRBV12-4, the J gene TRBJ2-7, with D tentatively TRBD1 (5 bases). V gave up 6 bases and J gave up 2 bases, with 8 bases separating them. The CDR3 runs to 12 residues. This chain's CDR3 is CASSQGPYEQYF. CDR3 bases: TGTGCCAGCAGCCAGGGTCCCTACGAGCAGTACTTC.